Listed here are 21 T cell receptor beta chains from one sample, sequenced in a study of CD8 T cells in ankylosing spondylitis. Via MiXCR, TCRdb re-called the 5' RACE reads, giving one row per CDR3 protein. The repertoire holds 130,000 or so distinct CDR3 sequences, with roughly 7.3% as singletons. The sample was blood, either unsorted or a sorted T cell fraction (not recorded which). The source of these receptors is a male donor with ankylosing spondylitis or in good health (not recorded which).

Only a few counts were recorded for this clonotype. This sequence joins TRBV18 and TRBJ2-7; D gene uncertain. The CDR3 spans 13 residues. Trimming removed 4 bases at V and 0 bases at J, with 7 bases between. Per the germline V gene, CDR1 is KGHSH and CDR2 is LQKENI. CDR3 in DNA: TGTGCCAGCTCACGCAGAAGCTCCTACGAGCAGTACTTC. It is translated as CASSRRSSYEQYF.

The chain uses TRBV28 and TRBJ2-5; a weak D match, TRBD2 (6 bases). This CDR3 has 14 amino acids. V was pared by 6 bases and J by 7 bases, with 18 bases between. Germline CDR1 is MDHEN and CDR2 is SYDVKM. The CDR3 coding sequence is TGTGCCAGCAGCCCTGCTCTTGCAGCGGGGACCCAGTACTTC. It encodes CASSPALAAGTQYF. The full variable domain, with the rest looked up from reference TRBV28 and TRBJ2-5, is DVKVTQSSRYLVKRTGEKVFLECVQDMDHENMFWYRQDPGLGLRLIYFSYDVKMKEKGDIPEGYSVSREKKERFSLILESASTNQTSMYLCASSPALAAGTQYFGPGTRLLVL.

This clonotype was counted many times. The V and J genes are TRBV5-1 and TRBJ2-5; D possibly corresponds to TRBD2 (5 bases). V was cut by 0 bases and J by 2 bases, with 11 bases left in between. This CDR3 has 15 residues. Germline CDR1 and CDR2: SGHRS and YFSETQ. The CDR3 spells CASSLADYPQETQYF. CDR3 DNA sequence: TGCGCCAGCAGCTTGGCCGACTATCCGCAAGAGACCCAGTACTTC.

V usage is TRBV25-1 and J usage is TRBJ2-3; D may be TRBD2 (6 bases). Germline CDR1 and CDR2: MGHDK and SYGVNS. This CDR3 comprises 15 residues. V shed 2 bases and J shed 7 bases, with 16 bases lying between them. The CDR3 DNA reads TGTGCCAGCAGTGAAGCCGGTGTAGGAGGGTATACGCAGTATTTT. This codes for CASSEAGVGGYTQYF.

Many counts were recorded for this clonotype. The chain couples TRBV10-3 to TRBJ2-2; possibly TRBD2 for D (6 bases). From germline, CDR1 is ENHRY and CDR2 SYGVKD. V was pared by 11 bases and J by 2 bases, with 18 bases between. There are 15 residues in the CDR3. The CDR3 region has the DNA TGTGCCTCTCAAACGGAGGGCCTTAACACCGGGGAGCTGTTTTTT. Translating it yields CASQTEGLNTGELFF.

Comments on this clonotype: One base away lies a much larger clone, so this may be a sequencing read error. The genes are TRBV12-3 or TRBV12-4 and TRBJ2-7, with D possibly called TRBD1 or TRBD2 (6 bases each). The CDR3 contains 14 residues. V was shortened by 7 bases and J by 0 bases, with 13 bases between the two germline ends. CDR3 loop: CASTRWGASYEQYF. CDR3 sequence (DNA): TGTGCCAGCACCCGCTGGGGGGCCTCCTACGAGCAGTACTTC.

This clonotype has ten or more counts. J is TRBJ2-7 and V is TRBV5-5; D perhaps matches TRBD1 (5 bases). The CDR3 covers 10 residues. Trimming pared 6 bases from V and 6 bases from J, leaving 7 bases between. Germline V gene data show CDR1 as SGHKS and CDR2 as YYEKEE (reference sequence). CDR3 bases: TGTGCCAGCAAGGGGCTCGAGCAGTACTTC. It translates to CASKGLEQYF. The whole variable domain, remainder taken from reference TRBV5-5 and TRBJ2-7, is DAGVTQSPTHLIKTRGQQVTLRCSPISGHKSVSWYQQVLGQGPQFIFQYYEKEERGRGNFPDRFSARQFPNYSSELNVNALLLGDSALYLCASKGLEQYFGPGTRLTVT.

This clonotype occurred many times. V and J are TRBV18 and TRBJ2-3; 7 bases map to TRBD1. Trimming took 4 bases from V and 0 from J; bases not matched to a gene: 4. There are 15 residues in the CDR3. CDR1 KGHSH and CDR2 LQKENI come from the germline V gene. The CDR3 nucleotides read TGTGCCAGCTCACTATCGACAGGGAGCACAGATACGCAGTATTTT. It specifies CASSLSTGSTDTQYF.

The sample holds many counts of this clonotype. The J gene is TRBJ2-3, the V gene TRBV6-4, with TRBD1 as a possible D gene (5 bases). This CDR3 region has 14 residues. The V end was cut by 3 bases, the J end by 0 bases, with 7 bases between. Per germline, CDR1 MRHNA and CDR2 SNTAGT. The CDR3 coding sequence is TGTGCCAGCAGTGATTCAGGGAGCACAGATACGCAGTATTTT. Protein: CASSDSGSTDTQYF.

This clonotype was detected many times. Written as DNA, the CDR3 is TGTGCCAGTAGTAGTGGTGGTAGATCCAGAAACATTCAGTACTTC. Its translation is CASSSGGRSRNIQYF. The chain joins TRBV19 to TRBJ2-4; D call uncertain. Germline CDR1 is LNHDA and CDR2 is SQIVND (reference sequence). Trimming took 4 bases from V and 6 from J, leaving 16 bases between them. This CDR3 has 15 residues. Drawing the rest from reference TRBV19 and TRBJ2-4, the complete variable domain is DGGITQSPKYLFRKEGQNVTLSCEQNLNHDAMYWYRQDPGQGLRLIYYSQIVNDFQKGDIAEGYSVSREKKESFPLTVTSAQKNPTAFYLCASSSGGRSRNIQYFGAGTRLSVL.

This clonotype occurred many times. The chain recombines TRBV9 with TRBJ2-7, with 11 nucleotides matching TRBD2. V shed 2 bases, J shed 3 bases, and the junction held 4 bases outside the gene matches. This CDR3 region has 15 residues. Germline lookup yields CDR1 SGDLS and CDR2 YYNGEE. The CDR3, as DNA: TGTGCCAGCAGCGTGGGACTAGCGGAGGACTACGAGCAGTACTTC. Amino acids: CASSVGLAEDYEQYF.

This clonotype was found many times. V gene TRBV5-4 combines with J gene TRBJ2-1; a possible D gene is TRBD1 (7 bases). Germline V lookup: CDR1 SGHNT, CDR2 YYREEE (reference sequence). The V end lost 4 bases, the J end lost 2 bases, and 13 bases lay between the germline ends. The length of the CDR3 is 15 residues. The CDR3 DNA sequence: TGTGCCAGCAGCCCGCGGGACAGTACCTACAATGAGCAGTTCTTC. Translation: CASSPRDSTYNEQFF.

The V and J genes are TRBV5-4 and TRBJ2-2; no firm D call. The CDR3 spans 15 residues. Germline CDR1 reads SGHNT; CDR2 reads YYREEE (reference sequence). V lost 0 bases, J lost 5 bases, and 11 bases lay in between. The DNA of the CDR3 is TGTGCCAGCAGCTTGGCCTCGAGTACGACCGGGGAGCTGTTTTTT. Its protein product is CASSLASSTTGELFF.

This clonotype was seen a single time. Since a much larger clone is just one base distant, this may be a read error. DNA for the CDR3: TGCGCCAGCAGCTTTGGGACAGGGAGACGCGAGCAGTACTTC. Translation: CASSFGTGRREQYF. This chain links TRBV5-1 with TRBJ2-7; 9 bases line up with TRBD1. The junction had 6 bases not matched to a gene; V was cut back by 2 bases and J by 6 bases. The CDR3 is made up of 14 amino acids. Looked up from germline, CDR1 is SGHRS and CDR2 is YFSETQ.

As regards this clonotype: Its ends do not fully match the called genes, so a read error is possible. The rearrangement links TRBV6-2 or TRBV6-3 to TRBJ2-1; D perhaps matches TRBD2 (6 bases). Germline V gene data show CDR1 as MNHEY and CDR2 as SVGEGT. The CDR3 extends over 13 amino acids. CDR3 region: CASSLSSDNKQFF. CDR3 DNA: TGTGCCAGCAGCCTGTCTAGCGACAATAAGCAGTTCTTC.

In this sample, this clonotype turned up a few times. A junction end diverges from the germline sequence, so it may reflect a read error. The gene calls are TRBV12-3 or TRBV12-4 and TRBJ2-6, with 9 bases fitting TRBD1. The CDR3 has 19 residues. CDR3 coding DNA: TGTGCCAGCTGTTTAGTTTCGGGACAGGGCCTCTCTGGGGCCAACGTCCTGACTTTC. Translation: CASCLVSGQGLSGANVLTF.

This clonotype was recorded many times. The J gene is TRBJ2-3, the V gene TRBV7-2; D is perhaps TRBD2 (5 bases). V lost 3 bases and J 2 bases, leaving 9 bases between the germline ends. CDR1 and CDR2 (germline): SGHTA, FQGNSA. This CDR3 spans 14 amino acids. CDR3 in amino acids: CASSLSGVTDTQYF. The CDR3 DNA follows: TGTGCCAGCAGCTTGTCCGGGGTCACAGATACGCAGTATTTT.

Ten or more counts support this clonotype. The chain recombines TRBV24-1 with TRBJ2-1, with D possibly being TRBD1 or TRBD2 (5 bases each). This CDR3 has 16 residues. Germline V gene data show CDR1 as KGHDR and CDR2 as SFDVKD. V dropped 4 bases and J dropped 2 bases, with 14 bases sitting between them. The CDR3 DNA is TGTGCCACCAGTGACCTGGGTGGGGGAACCTACAATGAGCAGTTCTTC. Its protein is CATSDLGGGTYNEQFF.

Comment on this clonotype: This could be a read error, since a much larger clone is one nucleotide away. V and J are TRBV11-3 and TRBJ1-5; 9 nucleotides agree with TRBD1. Germline CDR1 reads SGHNT; CDR2 reads YENEEA. This CDR3 comprises 13 residues. J gave up 8 bases and V 9 bases, and 8 bases lay outside the gene matches. The CDR3 DNA is TGTGCCAGGCTCCGGGACAGGGCTAAGCCCCAGCATTTT. Translated: CARLRDRAKPQHF. The entire variable domain, with the rest obtained from reference TRBV11-3 and TRBJ1-5, is as follows: EAGVVQSPRYKIIEKKQPVAFWCNPISGHNTLYWYLQNLGQGPELLIRYENEEAVDDSQLPKDRFSAERLKGVDSTLKIQPAELGDSAVYLCARLRDRAKPQHFGDGTRLSIL.

This clonotype was seen many times. The chain recombines TRBV11-2 with TRBJ1-6; 7 nucleotides line up with TRBD1. Germline V gene data show CDR1 as SGHAT and CDR2 as FQNNGV. This CDR3 has 18 residues. V shed 6 bases and J 0 bases; nucleotides not matched to a gene: 11. The CDR3 is CASSSPPGQSSYNSPLHF. Written as DNA, the CDR3 is TGTGCCAGCAGTTCACCACCGGGACAGAGCTCCTATAATTCACCCCTCCACTTT.

This clonotype was observed a few times. This chain links TRBV20-1 with TRBJ2-1; D not resolved. V was cut by 0 bases and J by 10 bases, with 7 bases left in between. This CDR3 region has 11 residues. CDR1 DFQATT and CDR2 SNEGSKA come from the germline V gene (reference sequence). CDR3 sequence (DNA): TGCAGTGCTAGAGATGCAGCCGAGCAGTTCTTC. This encodes CSARDAAEQFF.